This T cell receptor beta chain is from a study of blood T cell repertoires in COVID-19. At the level of the study: In each case, the material was cDNA or gDNA derived from T cells, B-cell-depleted T cells, or PBMCs.

The V gene's germline CDR1 is SNHLY and CDR2 FYNNEI. This CDR3 region has 15 residues. V trimming: 6 bases; J trimming: 1 base; junction bases outside the gene matches: 5. Methods used by the authors: Amplification from reference gene primers served as the basis for estimated nucleated cell counts. Repertoires were generated with immunoSEQ multiplex PCR, while TCRdb's copy carries only in-frame clones and drops some. V and J calls and clone size come straight from that table; D and trimming were deduced from the DNA. The table shows about 170,000 clones, with approximately 87% occurring only once. Participants spanned ages about 18 to 95 years and resided in 20 to 30 US areas. Two negative PCRs, clearance, or symptom resolution had been documented for recovered Cohort 3 donors.

This TCR was recovered from a woman aged 50 to 65 who had recovered from COVID-19. The sample was PBMCs or T cells enriched from blood (not recorded which). This sequence joins TRBV2 and TRBJ2-5; TRBD2 matches at 10 bases. The CDR3: CASRPSGGAQETQYF. The CDR3 DNA sequence: TGTGCCAGCAGACCTAGCGGGGGAGCCCAAGAGACCCAGTACTTC.